The 16 T cell receptor beta chains below come from one sample, sequenced in a study of vaccination and CD4 T cells after COVID-19. Treatment defined: 10-day PBMC culture with coronavirus spike peptide pools or control peptides (ViraFEST assay). The antigens for these receptors are not known. Scientists ran DNA taken from cultured CD4+ T cells through the Oncomine TCR Beta short-read assay for sequencing. Each CDR3 protein is one row after TCRdb ran MiXCR on the PCR reads. The sample consists of 20,000 to 30,000 distinct CDR3 sequences, around 67% of them appearing once. The specimen was CD4+ T cells from blood, cultured in vitro, collected after SARS-CoV-2 vaccination. Receptors originate from a human donor who received a COVID-19 vaccine.

V is TRBV7-3 and J is TRBJ1-1; TRBD1 agrees at 7 bases. Losses at the gene ends were 2 bases for V and 2 bases for J; bases not matched to a gene: 2. This CDR3 is built from 14 residues. Germline CDR1 is SGHTA and CDR2 is FQGTGA. CDR3 sequence reads: CASSLEGGNTEAFF. CDR3 nucleotide sequence: TGTGCCAGCAGCTTAGAAGGGGGCAACACTGAAGCTTTCTTT.

The V gene is TRBV27, the J gene TRBJ1-1; D is perhaps TRBD1 (5 bases). The CDR3 is 13 amino acids. CDR1 and CDR2 (germline): MNHEY, SMNVEV (reference sequence). V lost 5 bases to trimming and J lost 3 bases, with 10 bases between them. The DNA for the CDR3 is TGTGCCAGCAGTCGCCTAGGGGACACTGAAGCTTTCTTT. This encodes CASSRLGDTEAFF.

The chain joins TRBV6-2 or TRBV6-3 to TRBJ2-1, with TRBD2 matching 7 bases. V lost 3 bases, J lost 9 bases, and 5 bases stayed unmatched. Germline lookup yields CDR1 MNHEY and CDR2 SVGEGT. CDR3 length equals 13 residues. CDR3 amino acids: CASSYSGRPEQFF. The DNA for the CDR3 is TGTGCCAGCAGTTATAGCGGGCGACCTGAGCAGTTCTTC.

This clonotype was counted only a few times. The V gene is TRBV19, the J gene TRBJ1-2; no reliable D call. The CDR3 loop spans 12 amino acids. Per the germline V gene, CDR1 is LNHDA and CDR2 is SQIVND (reference sequence). The V end lost 3 bases, the J end lost 5 bases, and 7 bases lay between the germline ends. The CDR3 here is CASSMTLYGYTF. The CDR3 DNA follows: TGTGCCAGTAGTATGACCCTTTATGGCTACACCTTC.

This sequence joins TRBV5-4 and TRBJ1-1; the D is unclear. In germline, CDR1 is SGHNT, CDR2 YYREEE (reference sequence). This CDR3 has 12 residues. V lost 4 bases to trimming and J lost 1 base, with 5 bases between them. The CDR3 here is CASSMANTEAFF. In nucleotides, the CDR3 is TGTGCCAGCAGCATGGCGAACACTGAAGCTTTCTTT.

V usage is TRBV5-1 and J usage is TRBJ1-1, with D unresolved. The V and J ends lost 2 bases and 4 bases respectively, with 9 bases between them. This CDR3 has 13 residues. Germline CDR1 reads SGHRS; CDR2 reads YFSETQ. The CDR3 protein is CASSLGLITEAFF. CDR3 nucleotide sequence: TGCGCCAGCAGCTTAGGTCTGATCACTGAAGCTTTCTTT. Full variable domain (remainder filled in from reference TRBV5-1 and TRBJ1-1): KAGVTQTPRYLIKTRGQQVTLSCSPISGHRSVSWYQQTPGQGLQFLFEYFSETQRNKGNFPGRFSGRQFSNSRSEMNVSTLELGDSALYLCASSLGLITEAFFGQGTRLTVV.

The chain links TRBV2 to TRBJ2-5; perhaps TRBD1 as D (6 bases). Between the trimmed V and J ends, which lost 5 bases and 2 bases, there was a span of 9 bases. The CDR3 runs to 13 residues. Germline V gives CDR1 SNHLY, CDR2 FYNNEI. The CDR3 is CASSLGQQETQYF. The CDR3 DNA follows: TGTGCCAGCAGTCTTGGACAGCAAGAGACCCAGTACTTC.

The rearrangement links TRBV7-2 to TRBJ2-3; 8 bases are a match to TRBD1. The V and J ends lost 1 base and 6 bases, in that order; junction bases with no gene match: 6. This CDR3 has 15 amino acids. Germline loops: CDR1 SGHTA, CDR2 FQGNSA. CDR3 sequence reads: CASSLVGQGADTQYF. The CDR3 coding sequence is TGTGCCAGCAGCTTAGTGGGGCAGGGGGCTGATACGCAGTATTTT.

V and J are TRBV6-5 and TRBJ1-2, with 11 bases that match TRBD1. The V and J ends lost 4 bases and 8 bases, in that order; junction bases with no gene match: 6. The CDR3 has 14 residues. Germline lookup yields CDR1 MNHEY and CDR2 SVGAGI. DNA of the CDR3: TGTGCCAGCAGTTCAACCGGGACAGGGGGGGGCTACACCTTC. Protein sequence: CASSSTGTGGGYTF.

This chain joins TRBV7-2 and TRBJ1-5; D may be TRBD1 (6 bases). CDR3 length equals 17 residues. Trimming left V 2 bases short and J 2 bases short, with 16 bases between. Germline CDR1 and CDR2: SGHTA and FQGNSA. The CDR3 loop reads CASSLRGGGGGNQPQHF. In DNA, the CDR3 is TGTGCCAGCAGCTTAAGGGGAGGGGGAGGCGGCAATCAGCCCCAGCATTTT.

The V call is TRBV6-1, the J call TRBJ1-2; D is ambiguous. The CDR3 contains 15 residues. The germline gives CDR1 MNHNS, CDR2 SASEGT. V lost 7 bases and J 1 base, leaving 16 bases between the germline ends. The CDR3 region has the DNA TGTGCCAGCAATCTGTCTGGAGAACTTAACTATGGCTACACCTTC. This encodes CASNLSGELNYGYTF.

V and J are TRBV20-1 and TRBJ2-3; D is possibly TRBD1 (6 bases). The length of the CDR3 is 13 residues. In germline, CDR1 is DFQATT, CDR2 SNEGSKA (reference sequence). With 5 bases removed from V and 3 bases from J, the gap between germline ends came to 12 bases. In DNA, the CDR3 is TGCAGTGCTGGGGACATTAGGACAGATACGCAGTATTTT. It translates to CSAGDIRTDTQYF.

This clonotype appeared a few times. This chain links TRBV20-1 with TRBJ2-3; TRBD1 might be the D (6 bases). Trimming cost V 5 bases and J 4 bases, with 22 bases left between them. The germline V gene encodes CDR1 DFQATT and CDR2 SNEGSKA (reference sequence). The CDR3 sequence is 16 residues long. The CDR3 spells CSAPGVLQGLPDTQYF. The CDR3 region has the DNA TGCAGTGCTCCAGGGGTACTACAGGGTCTCCCAGATACGCAGTATTTT.

The chain carries TRBV19 and TRBJ1-2; D is perhaps TRBD1 (6 bases). The CDR3 consists of 16 residues. The germline V and J ends were trimmed by 1 base and 0 bases, with 12 bases remaining between them. Per germline, CDR1 LNHDA and CDR2 SQIVND (reference sequence). Here the CDR3 DNA reads TGTGCCAGTAGTATAGCACAGGGTGACACTAACTATGGCTACACCTTC. This translates into CASSIAQGDTNYGYTF.

This chain joins TRBV19 and TRBJ1-2; 9 nucleotides align to TRBD1. This CDR3 is built from 15 residues. Losses at the gene ends were 1 base for V and 4 bases for J; bases not matched to a gene: 4. Germline V gene data show CDR1 as LNHDA and CDR2 as SQIVND (reference sequence). CDR3 nucleotides: TGTGCCAGTAGTATAGCCGACAGGGGGACCTATGGCTACACCTTC. This translates into CASSIADRGTYGYTF.

This clonotype has more than one count but fewer than ten. The CDR3 protein is CSARFHSGGGTDTQYF. Here the CDR3 DNA reads TGCAGTGCTAGATTCCATTCGGGCGGGGGTACAGATACGCAGTATTTT. V is TRBV20-1 and J is TRBJ2-3, with TRBD2 matching 7 bases. The CDR3 length is 16 residues. V shed 2 bases, J shed 3 bases, and the junction held 11 bases outside the gene matches. CDR1 and CDR2 (germline): DFQATT, SNEGSKA (reference sequence).